This passage covers 6 T cell receptor beta chains from one sample sequenced in a study of blood T cell repertoires in COVID-19 (TCRdb year 2020). Libraries were constructed by the immunoSEQ multiplex PCR assay. TCRdb carries this immuneACCESS record with in-frame sequences only. Its versions omit some clonotypes, under half of them owing to an unresolved V gene in the studies checked, with the rest unexplained. Present in this sample are hundreds of thousands of clones, more than 85% of which were seen just once. The ten largest clones add up to around 0.84% of the sample. Material: peripheral blood. The origin of the receptors is a man aged 55 to 70 with COVID-19, enrolled during active disease.

The chain recombines TRBV4-3 with TRBJ1-4; tentative D call: TRBD1 (5 bases). The CDR3 has 17 amino acids. V dropped 1 base and J dropped 2 bases, with 14 bases sitting between them. In germline, CDR1 is LGHNA, CDR2 YSLEER. CDR3 DNA sequence: TGCGCCAGCAGCCAAGGTATAAGGGGCGCGACTAATGAAAAACTGTTTTTT. This gives the protein CASSQGIRGATNEKLFF.

The J gene is TRBJ1-1, the V gene TRBV12-3 or TRBV12-4; TRBD1 is a possible D gene (6 bases). The CDR3 has 13 residues. Trimming cost V 5 bases and J 5 bases, with 12 bases left between them. CDR3 region: CASSLTGETEAFF. The CDR3, as DNA: TGTGCCAGCAGTCTGACAGGAGAAACTGAAGCTTTCTTT.

The chain is built from TRBV6-2 or TRBV6-3 and TRBJ2-3; 8 bases are a match to TRBD1. The germline V gene encodes CDR1 MNHEY and CDR2 SVGEGT. This CDR3 has 15 amino acids. Trimming removed 3 bases from V and 0 bases from J; junction bases left unmatched: 2. CDR3 sequence: CASSYTGGSTDTQYF. DNA for the CDR3: TGTGCCAGCAGTTATACAGGGGGGAGCACAGATACGCAGTATTTT.

The rearrangement joins TRBV20-1 to TRBJ2-4; TRBD2 agrees at 12 bases. Germline CDR1 DFQATT, CDR2 SNEGSKA (reference sequence). V trimming: 3 bases; J trimming: 8 bases; junction bases outside the gene matches: 8. This CDR3 comprises 15 residues. CDR3 nucleotides: TGCAGTGCTAGTCCCCTAGCGGGAGGGCCTGACATTCAGTACTTC. This encodes CSASPLAGGPDIQYF.

The CDR3 region is CASSLGDRPMNTEAFF. Written as DNA, the CDR3 is TGCGCCAGCAGCTTGGGAGACAGACCAATGAACACTGAAGCTTTCTTT. The chain combines TRBV5-1 with TRBJ1-1; maybe TRBD1 (5 bases). Germline CDR1 SGHRS, CDR2 YFSETQ. Trimming removed 0 bases at V and 0 bases at J, with 12 bases between. The CDR3 runs to 16 residues.

The gene calls are TRBV18 and TRBJ1-6; maybe TRBD1 (6 bases). Germline lookup yields CDR1 KGHSH and CDR2 LQKENI. The V end lost 3 bases, the J end lost 6 bases, and 6 bases lay between the germline ends. This CDR3 has 13 amino acids. The CDR3 nucleotides are TGTGCCAGCTCACCGGACAGTAATTCACCCCTCCACTTT. Amino acids: CASSPDSNSPLHF.